What follows are 11 T cell receptor beta chains derived from one specimen sequenced in a study of blood T cell repertoires in COVID-19. The protocol was immunoSEQ multiplex PCR, while the TCRdb copy is restricted to in-frame clones and leaves out a portion. The top ten hold 3% to 4% of the sample, which has 110,000 or so clones, 70% to 90% seen once. Specimen: peripheral blood. The receptors were gathered from a middle-aged man with acute or convalescent COVID-19.

Details on this clone: The junction does not match germline at one end; this may be a read error. V gene TRBV2 combines with J gene TRBJ2-7; 11 bases are a match to TRBD2. The germline V gene has CDR1 SNHLY and CDR2 FYNNEI. This CDR3 region has 13 residues. The CDR3 bases are TGTGCCAGCCGAAGACTAGCGGGGCGAGAACATCCCTTC. Translating gives CASRRLAGREHPF. Supplemented by reference TRBV2 and TRBJ2-7, the full variable domain reads EPEVTQTPSHQVTQMGQEVILRCVPISNHLYFYWYRQILGQKVEFLVSFYNNEISEKSEIFDDQFSVERPDGSNFTLKIRSTKLEDSAMYFCASRRLAGREHPFGPGTRLTVT.

This clone was counted only a few times. V is TRBV5-1 and J is TRBJ1-3; D gene unclear. Germline loops: CDR1 SGHRS, CDR2 YFSETQ. This CDR3 region has 16 residues. V was shortened by 0 bases and J by 0 bases, with 10 bases between the two germline ends. CDR3 region: CASSLVSGGSGNTIYF. The CDR3, as DNA: TGCGCCAGCAGCTTGGTATCCGGAGGCTCTGGAAACACCATATATTTT.

The J gene is TRBJ2-4, the V gene TRBV9, with D uncertain. Trimming removed 0 bases from V and 0 bases from J, with 10 bases in between. CDR3 length equals 16 residues. Per the germline V gene, CDR1 is SGDLS and CDR2 is YYNGEE. The CDR3 spells CASSVAVKPAKNIQYF. Written as DNA, the CDR3 is TGTGCCAGCAGCGTAGCGGTGAAGCCAGCCAAAAACATTCAGTACTTC.

The rearrangement links TRBV7-9 to TRBJ1-1, with a possible D match to TRBD1 (5 bases). From germline, CDR1 is SEHNR and CDR2 FQNEAQ (reference sequence). The ends were cut back, 3 bases at V and 6 bases at J, with 11 bases in the middle. CDR3 length equals 13 residues. In nucleotides, the CDR3 is TGTGCCAGCAGCTTGACTTCAGGGCCTGAAGCTTTCTTT. Translation: CASSLTSGPEAFF. Full variable domain (outside the CDR3, taken from reference TRBV7-9 and TRBJ1-1): DTGVSQNPRHKITKRGQNVTFRCDPISEHNRLYWYRQTLGQGPEFLTYFQNEAQLEKSRLLSDRFSAERPKGSFSTLEIQRTEQGDSAMYLCASSLTSGPEAFFGQGTRLTVV.

CDR3: CASSKVGHCCNSPLHF. The DNA for the CDR3 is TGTGCCAGCAGCAAAGTGGGGCATTGCTGTAATTCACCCCTCCACTTT. The chain carries TRBV21-1 and TRBJ1-6; TRBD1 reflects the table's D call only, with no check against the DNA. TRBV21-1 is reported as a pseudogene. The CDR3 sequence is 16 residues long.

The chain couples TRBV5-4 to TRBJ2-2; 12 bases align to TRBD2. The length of the CDR3 is 18 residues. V trimming: 4 bases; J trimming: 6 bases; junction bases outside the gene matches: 13. Germline values: CDR1 SGHNT, CDR2 YYREEE (reference sequence). CDR3 amino acids: CASSVRLLAGGLPGELFF. The CDR3 bases are TGTGCCAGCAGCGTCCGACTACTAGCGGGGGGCCTCCCCGGGGAGCTGTTTTTT.

The rearrangement links TRBV30 to TRBJ1-6; tentative D call: TRBD1 (5 bases). Trimming removed 4 bases at V and 10 bases at J, with 17 bases between. Per the germline V gene, CDR1 is GTSNPN and CDR2 is SVGIG (reference sequence). The CDR3 length is 14 residues. The DNA for the CDR3 is TGTGCCTGGAATAGCCAGGGCGCTGGGTCACCCCTCCACTTT. It encodes CAWNSQGAGSPLHF.

The chain combines TRBV21-1 with TRBJ2-7; the D call TRBD2 from the table was never checked on the DNA. TRBV21-1 is termed a pseudogene. The CDR3 consists of 11 residues. CDR3 in amino acids: CASGDCYEQYF. The DNA of the CDR3 is TGTGCCAGCGGGGACTGCTACGAGCAGTACTTC.

The rearrangement links TRBV7-3 to TRBJ2-2; D remains ambiguous. Germline values: CDR1 SGHTA, CDR2 FQGTGA. This CDR3 has 14 amino acids. V dropped 4 bases and J dropped 4 bases, with 10 bases sitting between them. CDR3 in amino acids: CASSSSRSTGELFF. The CDR3 DNA is TGTGCCAGCAGCTCTTCTAGGTCCACCGGGGAGCTGTTTTTT.

The rearrangement links TRBV2 to TRBJ2-1; tentative D call: TRBD1 (5 bases). The CDR3 has 13 amino acids. Germline CDR1 is SNHLY and CDR2 is FYNNEI. V lost 4 bases and J 7 bases, leaving 11 bases between the germline ends. CDR3 amino acids: CASSGRAPNEQFF. The CDR3 region has the DNA TGTGCCAGCAGTGGCAGGGCGCCGAATGAGCAGTTCTTC. The full variable domain, rest sourced from reference TRBV2 and TRBJ2-1, is EPEVTQTPSHQVTQMGQEVILRCVPISNHLYFYWYRQILGQKVEFLVSFYNNEISEKSEIFDDQFSVERPDGSNFTLKIRSTKLEDSAMYFCASSGRAPNEQFFGPGTRLTVL.

This rearrangement joins TRBV3-1 (or the pseudogene TRBV3-2) to TRBJ2-1, with 9 nucleotides matching TRBD2. Germline V gene lookup returns CDR1 LGHDT and CDR2 YNNKEL (reference sequence). There are 16 residues in the CDR3. The V and J ends lost 5 bases and 1 base, in that order; junction bases with no gene match: 6. CDR3 residues: CASSLLAGVSYNEQFF. The DNA of the CDR3 is TGTGCCAGCAGCTTGTTAGCGGGGGTTTCCTACAATGAGCAGTTCTTC.